What follows are 26 T cell receptor beta chains derived from one specimen sequenced in a study of a mutant IDH1 vaccine in newly diagnosed glioma (dated by TCRdb to the early 2020s). The library relied on the immunoSEQ multiplex PCR assay. TCRdb provides this immuneACCESS table in a form limited to in-frame rearrangements. Some clones are lacking; in checked studies, under half of them reflect an unresolved V gene, and why the rest are absent is not known. For this sample there are 30,000 or so clones; around 80% appear just once. Clones ranked in the top ten supply roughly 7.1% of the sample. The time point label corresponds to: week 35, safety follow-up. Every vaccine dose consisted of 300 ug of a 20-mer mutant IDH1 peptide in Montanide, administered subcutaneously together with topical imiquimod. These TCRs' antigens remain unknown. The source material was PBMCs, sampled from a glioma patient whose treatment included an IDH1 peptide vaccine. These receptors came from a woman younger than 30 with glioma.

This clone came up once. This chain links TRBV19 with TRBJ2-7; 9 bases map to TRBD1. The J segment lost 6 bases and the V segment lost 3 bases, leaving 6 bases of the junction unmatched. The CDR3 runs 14 residues. Germline values: CDR1 LNHDA, CDR2 SQIVND (reference sequence). The CDR3 here is CASSMDRGNGEQYF. CDR3 nucleotide sequence: TGTGCCAGTAGTATGGACAGGGGAAACGGCGAGCAGTACTTC.

The chain carries TRBV30 and TRBJ2-1; 8 bases align to TRBD2. The CDR3 totals 15 residues. The V segment lost 3 bases and the J segment 2 bases; nucleotides outside the gene matches: 6. Germline V gene lookup returns CDR1 GTSNPN and CDR2 SVGIG (reference sequence). The DNA of the CDR3 is TGTGCCTGGAGGGGCGGCGGGGGGCCCTACAATGAGCAGTTCTTC. Amino acids: CAWRGGGGPYNEQFF.

The chain couples TRBV7-9 to TRBJ1-2, with a weak D call TRBD1 (5 bases). CDR3 length: 15 amino acids. Germline V lookup: CDR1 SEHNR, CDR2 FQNEAQ (reference sequence). Trimming removed 5 bases at V and 6 bases at J, with 19 bases between. CDR3 sequence: CASSPQAFGGDGYTF. In DNA form, the CDR3 reads TGTGCCAGCAGCCCGCAGGCGTTTGGGGGAGATGGCTACACCTTC.

The chain is built from TRBV9 and TRBJ2-1, with TRBD2 as a possible D gene (6 bases). V was clipped by 2 bases and J by 3 bases, with 6 bases between them. This CDR3 comprises 13 residues. Germline CDR1 reads SGDLS; CDR2 reads YYNGEE. The CDR3 is CASSVTSYNEQFF. CDR3 coding DNA: TGTGCCAGCAGCGTGACTAGCTACAATGAGCAGTTCTTC.

This clone was seen just once. This rearrangement joins TRBV18 to TRBJ1-2; 12 bases are a match to TRBD1. The CDR3 contains 16 residues. CDR1 and CDR2 from the germline V gene are KGHSH and LQKENI. V lost 3 bases, J lost 7 bases, and 9 bases stayed unmatched. CDR3 sequence (DNA): TGTGCCAGCTCACCCCCCGGGACAGGGGGCGGAATTGGCTACACCTTC. Residues: CASSPPGTGGGIGYTF. Variable domain in full (rest from reference TRBV18 and TRBJ1-2): NAGVMQNPRHLVRRRGQEARLRCSPMKGHSHVYWYRQLPEEGLKFMVYLQKENIIDESGMPKERFSAEFPKEGPSILRIQQVVRGDSAAYFCASSPPGTGGGIGYTFGSGTRLTVV.

This clone came up a few times. The chain has TRBV29-1 and TRBJ1-1; TRBD1 is a possible D gene (6 bases). Looked up from germline, CDR1 is SQVTM and CDR2 is ANQGSEA. This CDR3 contains 12 residues. Trimming took 7 bases from V and 1 from J, leaving 10 bases between them. This CDR3 is CSGWTANTEAFF. For the CDR3, the DNA is TGCAGCGGATGGACAGCGAACACTGAAGCTTTCTTT.

V and J are TRBV10-3 and TRBJ2-1; 8 bases match TRBD2. From germline, CDR1 is ENHRY and CDR2 SYGVKD. The CDR3 spans 13 residues. The ends lost 10 bases at V and 1 base at J; junction bases unmatched: 3. This CDR3 is CATQRGSYNEQFF. CDR3 nucleotide sequence: TGTGCCACCCAGCGGGGGTCCTACAATGAGCAGTTCTTC.

V usage is TRBV15 and J usage is TRBJ1-5; TRBD1 might be the D (5 bases). The CDR3 totals 14 residues. Looked up from germline, CDR1 is LNHNV and CDR2 is YYDKDF (reference sequence). V lost 7 bases and J 5 bases, leaving 15 bases between the germline ends. CDR3 loop: CATTGSPGDQPQHF. CDR3 nucleotide sequence: TGTGCCACCACCGGAAGCCCGGGGGATCAGCCCCAGCATTTT.

This clone was observed a handful of times. The gene calls are TRBV28 and TRBJ1-1, with D perhaps TRBD1 (6 bases). Trimming cost V 7 bases and J 5 bases, with 17 bases left between them. The germline CDR1 and CDR2 sequences are MDHEN and SYDVKM. The CDR3 sequence is 14 residues long. CDR3 protein: CASTRHRVGTEAFF. Here the CDR3 DNA reads TGTGCCAGCACCCGACACAGGGTGGGGACTGAAGCTTTCTTT.

The J gene is TRBJ2-1, the V gene TRBV27, with D possibly TRBD2 on 6 matching bases. CDR1 and CDR2 (germline): MNHEY, SMNVEV (reference sequence). V dropped 6 bases and J dropped 8 bases, with 14 bases sitting between them. There are 13 residues in the CDR3. In DNA form, the CDR3 reads TGTGCCAGCAGCCCATCCCGGGAGCATGAGCAGTTCTTC. Translation gives CASSPSREHEQFF.

This rearrangement joins TRBV5-4 to TRBJ2-7, with D possibly matching TRBD1 (5 bases). Germline CDR1 is SGHNT and CDR2 is YYREEE (reference sequence). The CDR3 is 14 residues long. V lost 4 bases, J lost 2 bases, and 13 bases lay in between. DNA for the CDR3: TGTGCCAGCAGCCAGATGGGGCCTACCTACGAGCAGTACTTC. The encoded protein is CASSQMGPTYEQYF.

This chain links TRBV4-3 with TRBJ1-4; D call uncertain. V was cut by 2 bases and J by 7 bases, with 14 bases left in between. The CDR3 is made up of 15 amino acids. Germline CDR1 reads LGHNA; CDR2 reads YSLEER. In nucleotides, the CDR3 is TGCGCCAGCAGCCAAATGTGGAAGGTAGTTGAAAAACTGTTTTTT. Protein: CASSQMWKVVEKLFF.

V usage is TRBV5-1 and J usage is TRBJ2-1; the D gene could be TRBD1 or TRBD2 (5 bases each). The CDR3 contains 15 residues. The V gene lost 5 bases and the J gene lost 7 bases, with 19 bases spanning the gap. Germline CDR1 is SGHRS and CDR2 is YFSETQ. The CDR3 loop is CASRGEPPKGNEQFF. CDR3 sequence (DNA): TGCGCCAGCAGGGGGGAGCCCCCGAAGGGGAATGAGCAGTTCTTC.

The V and J genes are TRBV14 and TRBJ2-1; D could derive from TRBD1 or TRBD2 (5 bases each). The germline V gene encodes CDR1 SGHDN and CDR2 FVKESK. The CDR3 loop spans 16 amino acids. Trimming left V 3 bases short and J 0 bases short, with 12 bases between. CDR3 DNA sequence: TGTGCCAGCAGCCACCTATGGGGGAGCTCCTACAATGAGCAGTTCTTC. Its translation: CASSHLWGSSYNEQFF.

The chain combines TRBV10-3 with TRBJ2-3; D not resolved. CDR1 is ENHRY, CDR2 SYGVKD, per germline. The CDR3 extends over 13 amino acids. V lost 0 bases and J lost 0, with 1 base in between. CDR3: CAISESSTDTQYF. The CDR3 DNA reads as TGTGCCATCAGTGAGTCGAGCACAGATACGCAGTATTTT.

The chain joins TRBV7-6 to TRBJ1-3, with D possibly TRBD1 on 5 matching bases. This CDR3 contains 17 residues. Germline CDR1 and CDR2: SGHVS and FNYEAQ. Trimming stripped 0 bases from V and 0 bases from J, with 12 bases between. CDR3 DNA: TGTGCCAGCAGCTTAGCCGGGGGAACGTACTCTGGAAACACCATATATTTT. Translating gives CASSLAGGTYSGNTIYF.

J is TRBJ1-1 and V is TRBV6-5; perhaps TRBD1 as D (5 bases). The CDR3 is made up of 15 amino acids. V gave up 7 bases and J gave up 5 bases, with 20 bases separating them. Per germline, CDR1 MNHEY and CDR2 SVGAGI. CDR3 protein: CASTSRGGLGTEAFF. The CDR3, as DNA: TGTGCCAGCACGTCCCGGGGGGGTTTGGGGACTGAAGCTTTCTTT.

The chain's CDR3 is CASSLQQPSYNEQFF. Written as DNA, the CDR3 is TGTGCCAGCAGTCTACAGCAACCCTCCTACAATGAGCAGTTCTTC. The rearrangement uses TRBV27 and TRBJ2-1; D uncertain. V lost 5 bases to trimming and J lost 0 bases, with 11 bases between them. CDR3 size: 15 residues. The germline V gene encodes CDR1 MNHEY and CDR2 SMNVEV (reference sequence).

The V call is TRBV9, the J call TRBJ1-1; D not resolved. This CDR3 region has 13 residues. Germline V gives CDR1 SGDLS, CDR2 YYNGEE. Trimming took off 0 bases at V and 5 bases at J, with 8 bases between the two ends. CDR3 region: CASSVGSVTEAFF. The DNA of the CDR3 is TGTGCCAGCAGCGTAGGTTCAGTGACTGAAGCTTTCTTT. The full variable domain, with the rest looked up from reference TRBV9 and TRBJ1-1, is DSGVTQTPKHLITATGQRVTLRCSPRSGDLSVYWYQQSLDQGLQFLIQYYNGEERAKGNILERFSAQQFPDLHSELNLSSLELGDSALYFCASSVGSVTEAFFGQGTRLTVV.

The rearrangement joins TRBV9 to TRBJ2-2; D gene uncertain. The V end lost 3 bases, the J end lost 4 bases, and 7 bases lay between the germline ends. This CDR3 has 13 amino acids. The germline CDR1 and CDR2 sequences are SGDLS and YYNGEE. The CDR3 is CASSAPSTGELFF. DNA of the CDR3: TGTGCCAGCAGCGCACCTAGCACCGGGGAGCTGTTTTTT.

The chain joins TRBV6-1 to TRBJ2-3, with a possible D match to TRBD2 (5 bases). The V gene lost 3 bases and the J gene lost 4 bases, with 17 bases spanning the gap. This CDR3 is 16 amino acids long. The germline V gene has CDR1 MNHNS and CDR2 SASEGT. Here the CDR3 reads CASSELMGRAADTQYF. The CDR3 DNA reads as TGTGCCAGCAGTGAGTTAATGGGCAGAGCGGCAGATACGCAGTATTTT.

The CDR3 loop is CASSSPESGANVLTF. CDR3 nucleotide sequence: TGTGCCAGCAGCTCCCCTGAGTCTGGGGCCAACGTCCTGACTTTC. V and J are TRBV7-3 and TRBJ2-6, with D unclear. This CDR3 has 15 residues. Germline V lookup: CDR1 SGHTA, CDR2 FQGTGA. With 4 bases removed from V and 1 base from J, the gap between germline ends came to 8 bases.

The count of this clone is one. The chain links TRBV4-2 to TRBJ2-1; 7 bases are a match to TRBD2. Germline trimming cut 4 bases from V and 9 bases from J; bases unmatched to any gene: 12. The length of the CDR3 is 15 residues. Germline assignment: CDR1 LGHNA and CDR2 YNFKEQ. The CDR3 DNA reads as TGTGCCAGCAGCCCCGGACTAGTTCTCGCTGCTGAGCAGTTCTTC. Translated: CASSPGLVLAAEQFF.

The chain is built from TRBV25-1 and TRBJ2-7; 12 bases fit TRBD2. This CDR3 contains 14 residues. Trimming cost V 6 bases and J 3 bases; bases outside gene matches: 3. Per germline, CDR1 MGHDK and CDR2 SYGVNS. The CDR3 loop is CASRSSGRGYEQYF. The CDR3 bases are TGTGCCAGCAGGTCTAGCGGGAGGGGCTACGAGCAGTACTTC.

The V and J genes are TRBV14 and TRBJ2-7, with 10 positions matching TRBD1. CDR3 length: 15 residues. Germline loops: CDR1 SGHDN, CDR2 FVKESK. With 6 bases clipped from V and 5 bases from J, the junction kept 10 bases outside the gene matches. The CDR3 sequence is CASSQMTGGFNEQYF. The DNA of the CDR3 is TGTGCCAGCAGTCAAATGACAGGGGGCTTCAACGAGCAGTACTTC.

The chain carries TRBV4-3 and TRBJ2-7; TRBD1 matches 7 bases. V shed 6 bases and J 0 bases; nucleotides not matched to a gene: 8. The germline CDR1 and CDR2 sequences are LGHNA and YSLEER. The CDR3 runs to 15 residues. The CDR3 nucleotides are TGCGCCAGCAGGCCCTCGCGGACAGGCTCCTACGAGCAGTACTTC. Its protein product is CASRPSRTGSYEQYF.